The T cell receptor (beta chain) under discussion was sequenced for a study of T cell repertoires in cytomegalovirus infection. Study summary: Recently identified HLA-C-restricted and well-studied HLA-B-restricted CMV epitopes were used. Carrying CMV and the relevant HLA type showed in public TCR beta signatures. Regarding the study as a whole: The response measured ex vivo was dominated by TCR beta clonotypes (HLA-C-restricted and CMV-specific). There were carriers of CMV plus the relevant HLA, and cumulative public TCR beta family frequency identified them.

TCRdb re-called the reads through MiXCR, storing one row per CDR3 protein. Among 570,000 or so distinct CDR3 sequences, around 40% were seen once, and the ten largest hold roughly 50%. This clonotype turned up a few times. The antigen is undetermined. Germline V gene data show CDR1 as SGHTA and CDR2 as FQGNSA. Deletions cut 3 bases from V and 4 bases from J, with 21 bases between. The length of the CDR3 is 17 residues. This sample comprised cultured PBMCs, obtained from culture after CMV antigen stimulation. The receptor comes from a human donor in good health (CMV status not recorded). Some clones in this sample may be carry-over from other donors' samples. The V and J genes are TRBV7-2 and TRBJ2-5; a weak D match, TRBD2 (6 bases). The CDR3 region is CASSFLVAGPGRETQYF. Here the CDR3 DNA reads TGTGCCAGCAGCTTTTTAGTGGCGGGGCCAGGTCGAGAGACCCAGTACTTC. Full variable domain (outside the CDR3, taken from reference TRBV7-2 and TRBJ2-5): GAGVSQSPSNKVTEKGKDVELRCDPISGHTALYWYRQSLGQGLEFLIYFQGNSAPDKSGLPSDRFSAERTGGSVSTLTIQRTQQEDSAVYLCASSFLVAGPGRETQYFGPGTRLLVL.